The source of this T cell receptor beta chain is a study of blood T cell repertoires in COVID-19. About the research overall: PBMCs, B-cell-depleted T cells, or T cells were the source of the cDNA or gDNA that made up the material.

CDR1 MNHEY and CDR2 SMNVEV come from the germline V gene (reference sequence). CDR3 size: 13 residues. Trimming removed 1 base from V and 8 bases from J; junction bases left unmatched: 2. Per the study methods: Estimates of nucleated cell counts were drawn from the amplification of reference gene primers. The table came from immunoSEQ multiplex PCR; TCRdb's copy has only in-frame clones and leaves some out. That table supplies the V and J calls and clone size; D and trimming were determined from the DNA. Of about 80,000 clones in the sample, roughly three quarters are singletons; the top ten hold roughly 15%. This clone was recorded a few times.

The material sequenced was peripheral blood. The TCR originated in a man in his sixties or seventies with active or convalescent COVID-19. The chain joins TRBV27 to TRBJ2-1; 7 nucleotides align to TRBD1. CDR3 bases: TGTGCCAGCAGTTTATGGGGACAGTATGAGCAGTTCTTC. This sequence encodes CASSLWGQYEQFF.